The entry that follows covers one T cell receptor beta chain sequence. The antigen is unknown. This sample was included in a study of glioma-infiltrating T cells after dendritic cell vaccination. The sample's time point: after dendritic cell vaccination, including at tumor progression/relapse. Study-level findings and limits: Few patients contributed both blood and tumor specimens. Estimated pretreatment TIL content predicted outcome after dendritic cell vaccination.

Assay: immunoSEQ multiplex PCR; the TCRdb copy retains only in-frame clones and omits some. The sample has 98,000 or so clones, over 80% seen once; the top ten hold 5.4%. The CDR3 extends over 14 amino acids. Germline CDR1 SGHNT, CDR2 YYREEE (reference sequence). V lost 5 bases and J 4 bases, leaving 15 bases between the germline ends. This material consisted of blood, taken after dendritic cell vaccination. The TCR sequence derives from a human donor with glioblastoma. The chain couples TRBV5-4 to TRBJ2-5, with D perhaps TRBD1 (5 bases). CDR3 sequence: CASSTWGLPETQYF. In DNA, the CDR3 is TGTGCCAGCAGTACATGGGGCCTCCCAGAGACCCAGTACTTC. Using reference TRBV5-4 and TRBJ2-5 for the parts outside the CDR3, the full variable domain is ETGVTQSPTHLIKTRGQQVTLRCSSQSGHNTVSWYQQALGQGPQFIFQYYREEENGRGNFPPRFSGLQFPNYSSELNVNALELDDSALYLCASSTWGLPETQYFGPGTRLLVL.